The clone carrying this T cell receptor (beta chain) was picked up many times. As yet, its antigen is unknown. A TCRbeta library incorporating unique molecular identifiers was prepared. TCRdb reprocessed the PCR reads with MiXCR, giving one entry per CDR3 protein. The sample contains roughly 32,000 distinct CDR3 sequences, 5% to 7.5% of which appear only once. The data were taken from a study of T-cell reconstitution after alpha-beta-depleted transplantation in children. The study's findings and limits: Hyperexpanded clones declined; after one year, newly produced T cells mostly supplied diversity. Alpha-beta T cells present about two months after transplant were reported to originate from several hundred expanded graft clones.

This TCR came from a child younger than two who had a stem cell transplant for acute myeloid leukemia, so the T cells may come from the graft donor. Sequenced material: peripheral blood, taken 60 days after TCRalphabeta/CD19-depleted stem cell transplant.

In DNA, the CDR3 is TGCGCCAGCAGCTGCCCCAGGGGGAACAGCTATAATTCACCCCTCCACTTT. Encoded protein: CASSCPRGNSYNSPLHF. V gene TRBV4-3 combines with J gene TRBJ1-6, with TRBD1 identical over 7 bases. Germline CDR1 reads LGHNA; CDR2 reads YSLEER. The V segment lost 5 bases and the J segment 3 bases; nucleotides outside the gene matches: 10. The CDR3 is 17 amino acids.